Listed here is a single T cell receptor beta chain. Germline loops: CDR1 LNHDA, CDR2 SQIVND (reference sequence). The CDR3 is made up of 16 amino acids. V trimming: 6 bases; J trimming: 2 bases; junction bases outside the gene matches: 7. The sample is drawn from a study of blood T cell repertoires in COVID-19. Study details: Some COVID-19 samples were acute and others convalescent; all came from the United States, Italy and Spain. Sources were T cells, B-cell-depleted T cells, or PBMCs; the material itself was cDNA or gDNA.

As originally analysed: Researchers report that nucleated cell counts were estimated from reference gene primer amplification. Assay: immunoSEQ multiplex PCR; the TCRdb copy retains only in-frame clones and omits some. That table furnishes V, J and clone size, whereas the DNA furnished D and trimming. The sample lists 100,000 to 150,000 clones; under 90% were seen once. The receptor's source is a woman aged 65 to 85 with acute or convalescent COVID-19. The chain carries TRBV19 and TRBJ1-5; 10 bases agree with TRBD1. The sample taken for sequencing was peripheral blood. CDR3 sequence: CASSRDGTGGNQPQHF. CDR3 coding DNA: TGTGCCAGTAGCAGGGATGGGACAGGGGGCAATCAGCCCCAGCATTTT.